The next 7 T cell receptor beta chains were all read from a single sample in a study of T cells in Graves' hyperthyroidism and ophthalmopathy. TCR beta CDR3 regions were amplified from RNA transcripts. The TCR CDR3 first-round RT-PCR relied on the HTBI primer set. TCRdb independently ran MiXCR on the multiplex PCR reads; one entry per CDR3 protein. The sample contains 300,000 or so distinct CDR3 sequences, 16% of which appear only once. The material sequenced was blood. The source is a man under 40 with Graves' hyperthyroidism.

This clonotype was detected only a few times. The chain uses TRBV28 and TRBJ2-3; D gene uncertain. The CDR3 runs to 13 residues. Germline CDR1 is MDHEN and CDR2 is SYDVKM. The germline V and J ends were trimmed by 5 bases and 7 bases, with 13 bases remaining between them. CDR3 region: CASSRREANTQYF. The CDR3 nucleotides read TGTGCCAGCAGTCGTCGAGAGGCGAATACGCAGTATTTT.

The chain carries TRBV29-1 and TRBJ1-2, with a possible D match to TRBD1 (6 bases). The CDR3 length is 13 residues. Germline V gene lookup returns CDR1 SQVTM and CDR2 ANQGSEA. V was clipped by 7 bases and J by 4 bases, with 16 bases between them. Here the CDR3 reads CSALRGGSYGYTF. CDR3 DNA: TGCAGCGCCCTTAGAGGGGGTTCCTATGGCTACACCTTC.

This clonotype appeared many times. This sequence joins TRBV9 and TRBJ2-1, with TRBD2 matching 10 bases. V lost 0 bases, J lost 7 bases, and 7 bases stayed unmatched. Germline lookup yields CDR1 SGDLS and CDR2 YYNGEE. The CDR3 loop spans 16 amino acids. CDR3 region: CASSVAPGAGGNEQFF. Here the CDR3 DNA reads TGTGCCAGCAGCGTAGCCCCCGGAGCGGGAGGGAATGAGCAGTTCTTC.

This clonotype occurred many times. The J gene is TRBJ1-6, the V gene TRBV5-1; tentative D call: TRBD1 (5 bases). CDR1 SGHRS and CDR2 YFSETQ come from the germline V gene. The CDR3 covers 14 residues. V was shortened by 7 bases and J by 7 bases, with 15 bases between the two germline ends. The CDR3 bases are TGCGCCAGCTCGTCGGGGCAGGGAAATTCACCCCTCCACTTT. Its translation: CASSSGQGNSPLHF.

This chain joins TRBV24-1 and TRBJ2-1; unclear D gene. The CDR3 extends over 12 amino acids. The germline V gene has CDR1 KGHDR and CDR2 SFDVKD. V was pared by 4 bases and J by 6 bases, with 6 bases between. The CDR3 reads CATSEAGNEQFF. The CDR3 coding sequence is TGTGCCACCAGTGAGGCCGGCAATGAGCAGTTCTTC.

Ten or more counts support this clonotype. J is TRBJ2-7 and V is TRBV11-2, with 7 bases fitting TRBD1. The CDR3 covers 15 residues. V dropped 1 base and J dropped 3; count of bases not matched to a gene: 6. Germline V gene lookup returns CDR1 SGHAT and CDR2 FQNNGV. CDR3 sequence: CASSLGTGPIYEQYF. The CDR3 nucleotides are TGTGCCAGCAGCTTAGGGACAGGCCCAATCTACGAGCAGTACTTC. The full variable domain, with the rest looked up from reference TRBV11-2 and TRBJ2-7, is EAGVAQSPRYKIIEKRQSVAFWCNPISGHATLYWYQQILGQGPKLLIQFQNNGVVDDSQLPKDRFSAERLKGVDSTLKIQPAKLEDSAVYLCASSLGTGPIYEQYFGPGTRLTVT.

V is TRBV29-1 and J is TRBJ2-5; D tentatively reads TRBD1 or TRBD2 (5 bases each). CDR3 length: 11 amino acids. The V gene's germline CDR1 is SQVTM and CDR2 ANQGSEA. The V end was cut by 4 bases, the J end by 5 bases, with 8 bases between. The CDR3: CSVVRGETQYF. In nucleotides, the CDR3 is TGCAGCGTTGTCCGGGGCGAGACCCAGTACTTC.